Below are 30 T cell receptor beta chains sequenced from a single sample in a study of T cell repertoires in cytomegalovirus infection. TCRdb passed the reads through MiXCR, listing each CDR3 protein once. The profile shows some 200,000 distinct CDR3 sequences, about a tenth of them singletons. The sample was PBMCs. These receptors all come from a human donor in good health (CMV status not recorded). Some clones in this sample may be carry-over from other donors' samples.

This clonotype occurred many times. This chain uses TRBV6-1 with TRBJ1-1; D is possibly TRBD1 (6 bases). The V gene's germline CDR1 is MNHNS and CDR2 SASEGT. V dropped 6 bases and J dropped 3 bases, with 11 bases sitting between them. The CDR3 has 13 amino acids. The DNA of the CDR3 is TGTGCCAGCAGGAGGGGGGCCTACACTGAAGCTTTCTTT. Translated, it gives CASRRGAYTEAFF.

The V gene is TRBV6-5, the J gene TRBJ2-2; 10 bases map to TRBD1. CDR1 MNHEY and CDR2 SVGAGI come from the germline V gene. V was clipped by 5 bases and J by 6 bases; unmatched bases: 3. This CDR3 has 14 residues. The CDR3 reads CASSGTGEAGELFF. The CDR3, as DNA: TGTGCCAGCAGTGGGACAGGGGAAGCCGGGGAGCTGTTTTTT.

CDR3 DNA: TGTGCCAGCAGTCCTGGGACTAGCGGGGCCCGAGGGTGGGAGACCCAGTACTTC. Its protein is CASSPGTSGARGWETQYF. The rearrangement links TRBV6-6 to TRBJ2-5; TRBD2 aligns across 13 bases. CDR1 and CDR2 from the germline V gene are MNHNY and SVGAGI (reference sequence). The CDR3 is 18 residues long. J was trimmed by 5 bases and V by 5 bases; bases with no gene match: 14.

This clonotype was counted between two and nine times. The rearrangement joins TRBV10-3 to TRBJ2-3; maybe TRBD2 (6 bases). Trimming took off 6 bases at V and 0 bases at J, with 16 bases between the two ends. This CDR3 is 16 amino acids long. From germline, CDR1 is ENHRY and CDR2 SYGVKD. The CDR3 DNA follows: TGTGCCATCAGAAACCGGGACTCTAGCAGCACAGATACGCAGTATTTT. It specifies CAIRNRDSSSTDTQYF.

In its sample, this clonotype was seen many times. This chain connects TRBV19 to TRBJ1-1; perhaps TRBD1 as D (6 bases). V gave up 4 bases and J gave up 1 base, with 22 bases separating them. The CDR3 is 18 residues long. Germline V gene data show CDR1 as LNHDA and CDR2 as SQIVND (reference sequence). CDR3 DNA: TGTGCCAGTAGTACCCTGGCTGACAGGCTAAACCCGAACACTGAAGCTTTCTTT. It yields the protein CASSTLADRLNPNTEAFF.

This clonotype was seen repeatedly, ten times or more. The rearrangement links TRBV6-2 or TRBV6-3 to TRBJ2-2; unclear D gene. The germline gives CDR1 MNHEY, CDR2 SVGEGT. CDR3 length: 15 amino acids. V dropped 2 bases and J dropped 1 base, with 8 bases sitting between them. CDR3 bases: TGTGCCAGCAGTTACAACGCAGAGAACACCGGGGAGCTGTTTTTT. Translated, it gives CASSYNAENTGELFF.

This clonotype was picked up many times. V and J are TRBV7-2 and TRBJ2-7; D unclear. Germline lookup yields CDR1 SGHTA and CDR2 FQGNSA. The CDR3 sequence is 13 residues long. Trimming removed 5 bases from V and 4 bases from J, with 12 bases in between. In nucleotides, the CDR3 is TGTGCCAGCAGCCCCAGCCCCAGATACGAGCAGTACTTC. Protein sequence: CASSPSPRYEQYF.

V gene TRBV9 combines with J gene TRBJ2-1; 12 bases line up with TRBD2. J lost 10 bases, V lost 0 bases, and 8 bases had no gene match. The CDR3 has 16 residues. Germline V gene data show CDR1 as SGDLS and CDR2 as YYNGEE. The CDR3 bases are TGTGCCAGCAGCGTAGGTTCTAGCGGGAGGGCCGGGGAGCAGTTCTTC. It encodes CASSVGSSGRAGEQFF.

This clonotype turned up a few times. The CDR3 spells CASSRTGGAGDTEAFF. The CDR3, as DNA: TGCGCCAGCAGTAGGACAGGGGGCGCCGGGGACACTGAAGCTTTCTTT. The chain couples TRBV4-3 to TRBJ1-1, with 11 nucleotides matching TRBD1. The trim removed 6 bases at V and 3 bases at J, leaving 9 bases unmatched. Germline lookup yields CDR1 LGHNA and CDR2 YSLEER. CDR3 length: 16 amino acids.

The chain carries TRBV15 and TRBJ1-1; D unclear. The CDR3 length is 13 residues. Trimming shortened V by 4 bases and J by 0 bases, and 6 bases separated the two germline ends. Looked up from germline, CDR1 is LNHNV and CDR2 is YYDKDF (reference sequence). The CDR3 nucleotides are TGTGCCACCAGCATTAAAATGAACACTGAAGCTTTCTTT. This codes for CATSIKMNTEAFF.

This clonotype was counted ten times or more. The chain recombines TRBV7-2 with TRBJ1-1; D might be TRBD1 (6 bases). CDR3 length: 14 amino acids. From germline, CDR1 is SGHTA and CDR2 FQGNSA. V was pared by 2 bases and J by 0 bases, with 7 bases between. In DNA form, the CDR3 reads TGTGCCAGCAGCTTATACAGGGTGAACACTGAAGCTTTCTTT. Translating gives CASSLYRVNTEAFF.

This clonotype appeared a few times. The DNA of the CDR3 is TGTGCCAGCAGCCCCGCCGGGGGGTCTGGAAACACCATATATTTT. Amino acids: CASSPAGGSGNTIYF. This sequence joins TRBV5-4 and TRBJ1-3, with a tentative D call TRBD1 (5 bases). Germline lookup yields CDR1 SGHNT and CDR2 YYREEE (reference sequence). Trimming took 4 bases from V and 1 from J, leaving 12 bases between them. The CDR3 consists of 15 residues.

This chain connects TRBV6-1 to TRBJ1-2; D is unresolved. Germline V gene data show CDR1 as MNHNS and CDR2 as SASEGT. The CDR3 runs 13 residues. Trimming took off 10 bases at V and 6 bases at J, with 18 bases between the two ends. CDR3: CATRGPKVDGYTF. The CDR3 bases are TGTGCCACCAGAGGTCCAAAGGTAGATGGCTACACCTTC.

This clonotype was picked up many times. The V call is TRBV4-1, the J call TRBJ1-1; D remains ambiguous. The CDR3 extends over 16 amino acids. Trimming took 1 base from V and 4 from J, leaving 16 bases between them. CDR1 and CDR2 (germline): MGHRA, YSYEKL. CDR3 residues: CASSQGGGVGLTEAFF. DNA of the CDR3: TGCGCCAGCAGCCAAGGTGGCGGGGTTGGGCTCACTGAAGCTTTCTTT.

V is TRBV5-5 and J is TRBJ2-2; D call uncertain. V was trimmed by 4 bases and J by 9 bases, leaving 10 bases between them. Germline V gene data show CDR1 as SGHKS and CDR2 as YYEKEE (reference sequence). The CDR3 contains 12 residues. CDR3 sequence reads: CASSTTKRELFF. CDR3 DNA sequence: TGTGCCAGCAGCACCACGAAGAGGGAGCTGTTTTTT.

In this sample, this clonotype turned up many times. The V call is TRBV28, the J call TRBJ2-7, with D maybe TRBD2 (6 bases). V shed 3 bases and J shed 2 bases, with 8 bases lying between them. The CDR3 contains 13 residues. CDR1 and CDR2 from the germline V gene are MDHEN and SYDVKM. The CDR3: CASSFPGAYEQYF. CDR3 in DNA: TGTGCCAGCAGTTTTCCGGGGGCCTACGAGCAGTACTTC.

The V call is TRBV20-1, the J call TRBJ1-6, with 12 bases fitting TRBD1. The J segment lost 9 bases and the V segment lost 4 bases, leaving 7 bases of the junction unmatched. Germline-derived CDR1 and CDR2 are DFQATT and SNEGSKA (reference sequence). The CDR3 loop spans 15 amino acids. The CDR3 here is CSATRGGQGASPLHF. Here the CDR3 DNA reads TGCAGTGCTACCAGAGGGGGACAGGGGGCTTCACCCCTCCACTTT.

This clonotype came up many times. The chain is built from TRBV6-1 and TRBJ1-1; tentative D call: TRBD1 (5 bases). This CDR3 has 14 amino acids. V lost 5 bases, J lost 5 bases, and 15 bases lay in between. The germline V gene has CDR1 MNHNS and CDR2 SASEGT. The CDR3 loop reads CASSTKVGGTEAFF. The CDR3 DNA follows: TGTGCCAGCAGTACAAAGGTGGGGGGGACTGAAGCTTTCTTT.

This clonotype was counted ten times or more. This chain links TRBV12-3 or TRBV12-4 with TRBJ1-5; D gene uncertain. The CDR3 spans 12 residues. V dropped 2 bases and J dropped 5 bases, with 4 bases sitting between them. The CDR3 nucleotides read TGTGCCAGCAGTTTACCACATCAGCCCCAGCATTTT. The encoded protein is CASSLPHQPQHF.

This clonotype has only a few counts. J is TRBJ1-1 and V is TRBV10-3, with unresolved D. The germline gives CDR1 ENHRY, CDR2 SYGVKD. The CDR3 spans 14 residues. Trimming left V 6 bases short and J 0 bases short, with 11 bases between. The CDR3: CAISPTEMNTEAFF. CDR3 DNA: TGTGCCATCAGCCCTACAGAGATGAACACTGAAGCTTTCTTT.

This clonotype was detected a few times. The chain recombines TRBV20-1 with TRBJ2-1; D possibly matches TRBD1 or TRBD2 (7 bases each). The CDR3 covers 14 residues. Germline assignment: CDR1 DFQATT and CDR2 SNEGSKA (reference sequence). The ends were cut back, 0 bases at V and 8 bases at J, with 14 bases in the middle. This CDR3 reads CSARDQGGVHEQFF. The CDR3 nucleotides read TGCAGTGCTAGAGATCAGGGGGGGGTGCATGAGCAGTTCTTC.

A few counts support this clonotype. The chain carries TRBV19 and TRBJ2-1; 8 bases fit TRBD2. The CDR3 is made up of 12 amino acids. Germline CDR1 reads LNHDA; CDR2 reads SQIVND (reference sequence). V trimming: 5 bases; J trimming: 7 bases; junction bases outside the gene matches: 1. CDR3 in amino acids: CASSAGGNEQFF. The CDR3 coding sequence is TGTGCCAGTAGTGCGGGGGGAAATGAGCAGTTCTTC.

Many counts were recorded for this clonotype. This rearrangement joins TRBV7-2 to TRBJ2-7, with D uncertain. Between the trimmed V and J ends, which lost 2 bases and 6 bases, there was a span of 8 bases. This CDR3 is built from 12 residues. The germline CDR1 and CDR2 sequences are SGHTA and FQGNSA. The CDR3 DNA reads TGTGCCAGCAGCTTACTATTAGGCGAGCAGTACTTC. As protein: CASSLLLGEQYF.

This clonotype was seen many times. The chain has TRBV15 and TRBJ1-5; D gene unclear. The V and J ends lost 0 bases and 0 bases respectively, with 6 bases between them. There are 15 residues in the CDR3. CDR1 is LNHNV, CDR2 YYDKDF, per germline (reference sequence). CDR3 sequence (DNA): TGTGCCACCAGCAGAGAACTTTATAGCAATCAGCCCCAGCATTTT. Its protein is CATSRELYSNQPQHF.

Details on this clonotype: The germline gene is not matched at one end of the junction; a read error may be the cause. The chain couples TRBV13 to TRBJ1-1; a weak D match, TRBD1 (6 bases). The CDR3 has 12 amino acids. Per the germline V gene, CDR1 is PRHDT and CDR2 is FYEKMQ (reference sequence). The CDR3 region is CASSRGAAGATF. CDR3 sequence (DNA): TGTGCCAGCAGCAGGGGGGCGGCAGGCGCAACCTTT.

This clonotype was recorded at least ten times. The CDR3 coding sequence is TGTGCCAGCAGCTTAGCTCCGGACAGGGGTTCTTATCGCTATGGCTACACCTTC. It codes for CASSLAPDRGSYRYGYTF. The chain uses TRBV7-2 and TRBJ1-2; the match to TRBD1 covers 9 bases. V shed 0 bases, J shed 4 bases, and the junction held 12 bases outside the gene matches. The CDR3 extends over 18 amino acids. The V gene's germline CDR1 is SGHTA and CDR2 FQGNSA.

At least ten counts were recorded for this clonotype. The rearrangement joins TRBV7-2 to TRBJ2-3; D remains unclear. V lost 3 bases and J lost 6, with 13 bases in between. CDR1 is SGHTA and CDR2 is FQGNSA in the germline V gene. CDR3 size: 14 residues. The CDR3 reads CASSFLGNADTQYF. The CDR3 DNA is TGTGCCAGCAGCTTTTTAGGAAACGCTGATACGCAGTATTTT.

This clonotype occurred many times. The chain joins TRBV7-8 to TRBJ1-4, with D uncertain. CDR3 size: 12 residues. The germline V gene encodes CDR1 SGHVS and CDR2 FQNEAQ. V was pared by 6 bases and J by 5 bases, with 7 bases between. The CDR3 spells CASSRDNEKLFF. DNA of the CDR3: TGTGCCAGCAGTCGAGACAATGAAAAACTGTTTTTT.

With respect to this clonotype: This may arise from a read error, as a much more abundant clone is one base away. The chain carries TRBV7-2 and TRBJ2-5; D is possibly TRBD1 (6 bases). The CDR3 extends over 13 amino acids. Trimming took 5 bases from V and 8 from J, leaving 15 bases between them. Germline loops: CDR1 SGHTA, CDR2 FQGNSA. Written as DNA, the CDR3 is TGTGCCAGCAGCAAGACAGGATGGGACACCCAGTACTTC. It encodes CASSKTGWDTQYF.

The rearrangement joins TRBV19 to TRBJ2-3; 8 bases are shared with TRBD2. The CDR3 has 13 residues. J was trimmed by 9 bases and V by 5 bases; bases with no gene match: 7. Germline CDR1 reads LNHDA; CDR2 reads SQIVND (reference sequence). CDR3 DNA sequence: TGTGCCAGTAGTTTCAGTAGCGGGAACACGCAGTATTTT. This codes for CASSFSSGNTQYF.